This T cell receptor (beta chain) derives from a study of OX40 agonist ivuxolimab in advanced cancers. Study at large: Subjects had a mean age of about 61 years, with a range of about 23 to 79; approximately 83% were male. Whole-study findings and limits: Blood T cells, both CD4+ and CD8+, expanded clonally by week 6 at 0.1 to 3.0 mg/kg. Clonal expansion among partial responders at 0.1-3.0 mg/kg ranked near the lowest.

The V end was cut by 1 base, the J end by 4 bases, with 6 bases between. This CDR3 spans 14 amino acids. Looked up from germline, CDR1 is SGHRS and CDR2 is YFSETQ. Baseline, cycle 4 day 1, and cycle 7 day 1 were the blood sampling points. Data came from immunoSEQ multiplex PCR; TCRdb stores just in-frame clones and leaves some out. Of about 48,000 clones listed, about 85% are singletons. Points on this clone: Its antigen is as yet unknown.

The sequencing used CD4+ or CD8+ T cells sorted from blood, collected in a trial of the OX40 agonist ivuxolimab. The chain has TRBV5-1 and TRBJ1-6, with D maybe TRBD1 (6 bases). The source of this sequence is an adult with an advanced solid tumor such as melanoma, head and neck, liver or kidney cancer. DNA for the CDR3: TGCGCCAGCAGCTTGACAGGGTATAATTCACCCCTCCACTTT. This translates into CASSLTGYNSPLHF.